The 18 T cell receptor beta chains in this list originate from one sample, sequenced in a study of shared clonotypes between healthy human individuals. Here immunoSEQ multiplex PCR was the method, and the copy in TCRdb shows in-frame clones only, minus some. The data hold hundreds of thousands of clones, with around 97% observed a single time. The sequenced sample consisted of naive CD4+ T cells sorted from blood. Subset given: CD45RA+ positively selected. These receptors were taken from a woman aged 25 to 39 in good health.

The chain is built from TRBV19 and TRBJ2-4; either TRBD1 or TRBD2 may fit D (5 bases each). The length of the CDR3 is 15 residues. Looked up from germline, CDR1 is LNHDA and CDR2 is SQIVND (reference sequence). Trimming shortened V by 4 bases and J by 2 bases, and 12 bases separated the two germline ends. CDR3 bases: TGTGCCAGTAGTAGTAGGGGAGCACCCAAAAACATTCAGTACTTC. Its translation is CASSSRGAPKNIQYF.

The chain couples TRBV19 to TRBJ2-1; 9 bases are a match to TRBD2. Germline V gene lookup returns CDR1 LNHDA and CDR2 SQIVND (reference sequence). The CDR3 is made up of 16 amino acids. With V trimmed by 6 bases and J by 6 bases, 12 bases remained unmatched. CDR3 residues: CASRLGRVAGANEQFF. The CDR3 coding sequence is TGTGCCAGTAGACTGGGACGGGTAGCGGGAGCCAATGAGCAGTTCTTC.

This rearrangement joins TRBV18 to TRBJ2-2; 12 positions match TRBD2. The CDR3 covers 16 residues. J was trimmed by 4 bases and V by 3 bases; bases with no gene match: 3. Per germline, CDR1 KGHSH and CDR2 LQKENI. CDR3 loop: CASSPGLAGLTGELFF. CDR3 DNA sequence: TGTGCCAGCTCACCCGGACTAGCGGGGCTCACCGGGGAGCTGTTTTTT.

CDR3 loop: CASSVASRTSGTYEQYF. CDR3 DNA sequence: TGTGCCAGCAGCGTAGCCTCCCGGACTAGCGGAACCTACGAGCAGTACTTC. The chain uses TRBV9 and TRBJ2-7, with 10 nucleotides matching TRBD2. Per germline, CDR1 SGDLS and CDR2 YYNGEE. The CDR3 runs 17 residues. After removal of 0 bases from V and 2 bases from J, the junction contained 8 bases not matched to a gene.

J is TRBJ2-3 and V is TRBV11-3, with D unclear. This CDR3 is built from 13 residues. Trimming pared 2 bases from V and 4 bases from J, leaving 7 bases between. CDR1 and CDR2 (germline): SGHNT, YENEEA. CDR3 amino acids: CASSLRVADTQYF. Written as DNA, the CDR3 is TGTGCCAGCAGCTTACGGGTTGCAGATACGCAGTATTTT.

The CDR3 DNA reads as TGTGCCAGCAGTGAAGCGCAGTACGAGCAGTACTTC. Translating gives CASSEAQYEQYF. The rearrangement joins TRBV6-1 to TRBJ2-7; D uncertain. The CDR3 totals 12 residues. V lost 0 bases to trimming and J lost 4 bases, with 4 bases between them. The germline CDR1 and CDR2 sequences are MNHNS and SASEGT.

CDR3 amino acids: CSAYDRAQYF. The DNA of the CDR3 is TGCAGTGCCTACGACAGGGCGCAGTATTTT. The V and J genes are TRBV20-1 and TRBJ2-3, with 7 nucleotides matching TRBD1. The CDR3 loop spans 10 amino acids. After removal of 6 bases from V and 10 bases from J, the junction contained 4 bases not matched to a gene. In germline, CDR1 is DFQATT, CDR2 SNEGSKA (reference sequence).

The rearrangement links TRBV29-1 to TRBJ2-5; TRBD2 is a possible D gene (6 bases). V was cut by 6 bases and J by 5 bases, with 16 bases left in between. CDR3 length equals 13 residues. Germline lookup yields CDR1 SQVTM and CDR2 ANQGSEA. The CDR3 is CSVEGGSRETQYF. The CDR3 DNA sequence: TGCAGCGTGGAGGGTGGGTCTCGGGAGACCCAGTACTTC.

The chain uses TRBV28 and TRBJ2-1; 10 positions agree with TRBD1. Trimming at V came to 2 bases and at J to 8 bases, leaving 6 bases not matched to a gene. The germline CDR1 and CDR2 sequences are MDHEN and SYDVKM. The CDR3 is 15 residues long. The CDR3 DNA reads as TGTGCCAGCAGTTTAGTGACAGGGGGCCGGTATGAGCAGTTCTTC. Translating it yields CASSLVTGGRYEQFF.

This clone was seen once. The chain joins TRBV18 to TRBJ1-2; unclear D gene. Germline values: CDR1 KGHSH, CDR2 LQKENI. The CDR3 is 13 residues long. V gave up 6 bases and J gave up 5 bases, with 13 bases separating them. For the CDR3, the DNA is TGTGCCAGCTCCAGTGAGGCCGATTATGGCTACACCTTC. This encodes CASSSEADYGYTF.

The chain employs TRBV7-9 and TRBJ1-1; D gene unclear. The CDR3 sequence is 15 residues long. The V gene's germline CDR1 is SEHNR and CDR2 FQNEAQ (reference sequence). The ends were cut back, 1 base at V and 5 bases at J, with 14 bases in the middle. CDR3 amino acids: CASSLGGSSETEAFF. CDR3 sequence (DNA): TGTGCCAGCAGCTTAGGTGGCAGTAGTGAAACTGAAGCTTTCTTT.

About this clone itself: A much larger clone sits a single nucleotide away, making a read error possible. The chain uses TRBV30 and TRBJ1-3, with D possibly being TRBD1 (5 bases). The CDR3 length is 12 residues. Germline CDR1 is GTSNPN and CDR2 is SVGIG (reference sequence). CDR3: CTWTVGRWGISF. CDR3 DNA sequence: TGTACCTGGACGGTGGGTCGTTGGGGGATAAGCTTT.

The chain uses TRBV7-3 and TRBJ2-1; D gene ambiguous. Germline CDR1 reads SGHTA; CDR2 reads FQGTGA. V gave up 2 bases and J gave up 5 bases, with 7 bases separating them. The CDR3 spans 13 residues. CDR3 loop: CASSLSGDNEQFF. CDR3 bases: TGTGCCAGCAGCTTATCTGGGGACAATGAGCAGTTCTTC. The whole variable domain, filled in from reference TRBV7-3 and TRBJ2-1, reads GAGVSQTPSNKVTEKGKYVELRCDPISGHTALYWYRQSLGQGPEFLIYFQGTGAADDSGLPNDRFFAVRPEGSVSTLKIQRTERGDSAVYLCASSLSGDNEQFFGPGTRLTVL.

J is TRBJ2-1 and V is TRBV19; perhaps TRBD2 as D (6 bases). Between the trimmed V and J ends, which lost 0 bases and 6 bases, there was a span of 9 bases. The CDR3 totals 14 residues. Per germline, CDR1 LNHDA and CDR2 SQIVND (reference sequence). The CDR3 loop reads CASSIERTTNEQFF. For the CDR3, the DNA is TGTGCCAGTAGTATAGAGAGGACTACCAATGAGCAGTTCTTC.

This rearrangement joins TRBV19 to TRBJ2-7; either TRBD1 or TRBD2 may fit D (5 bases each). The CDR3 totals 13 residues. V lost 8 bases, J lost 7 bases, and 18 bases lay in between. Germline V gives CDR1 LNHDA, CDR2 SQIVND (reference sequence). The CDR3 here is CASHGRVRGEQYF. In DNA, the CDR3 is TGTGCCAGTCACGGCAGGGTCCGGGGTGAGCAGTACTTC.

CDR3 in DNA: TGCGCCAGCAGCCAACGAGGCCGTAGGGATCAGCCCCAGCATTTT. Translation gives CASSQRGRRDQPQHF. The gene calls are TRBV4-1 and TRBJ1-5; D unresolved. Deletions cut 2 bases from V and 5 bases from J, with 13 bases between. Germline V gene lookup returns CDR1 MGHRA and CDR2 YSYEKL. The CDR3 has 15 amino acids.

This chain links TRBV28 with TRBJ1-2; possible D gene TRBD1, 5 bases. Germline CDR1 MDHEN, CDR2 SYDVKM. Trimming pared 6 bases from V and 4 bases from J, leaving 18 bases between. The CDR3 consists of 15 residues. The CDR3 DNA follows: TGTGCCAGCAGCCAGGCCGGGGGTCTCGGCTATGGCTACACCTTC. Translation gives CASSQAGGLGYGYTF.

The CDR3: CASSLLGAGSPLDTQYF. The CDR3 DNA reads TGTGCCAGCAGCCTCCTAGGGGCGGGGTCCCCACTAGATACGCAGTATTTT. J is TRBJ2-3 and V is TRBV7-9; possible D gene TRBD2, 6 bases. The V gene lost 5 bases and the J gene lost 5 bases, with 23 bases spanning the gap. From germline, CDR1 is SEHNR and CDR2 FQNEAQ (reference sequence). The CDR3 spans 17 residues.